This T cell receptor (beta chain) originates from a study of blood T cell repertoires in COVID-19. Only in-frame clones appear in the TCRdb table, and some are missing; sequencing was by immunoSEQ multiplex PCR. The table records under 200,000 clones, roughly 84% of them present only once. The CDR3 runs to 15 residues. V was pared by 6 bases and J by 2 bases, with 9 bases of the junction left unmatched. Germline CDR1 MNHEY, CDR2 SVGEGT. J is TRBJ1-2 and V is TRBV6-2 or TRBV6-3, with 7 bases matching TRBD1. Sequenced material: peripheral blood. The source is a woman aged 80 or older with acute or convalescent COVID-19. This CDR3 is CASSRLQGLNYGYTF. The CDR3 DNA reads TGTGCCAGCAGCCGATTACAGGGGCTCAACTATGGCTACACCTTC.